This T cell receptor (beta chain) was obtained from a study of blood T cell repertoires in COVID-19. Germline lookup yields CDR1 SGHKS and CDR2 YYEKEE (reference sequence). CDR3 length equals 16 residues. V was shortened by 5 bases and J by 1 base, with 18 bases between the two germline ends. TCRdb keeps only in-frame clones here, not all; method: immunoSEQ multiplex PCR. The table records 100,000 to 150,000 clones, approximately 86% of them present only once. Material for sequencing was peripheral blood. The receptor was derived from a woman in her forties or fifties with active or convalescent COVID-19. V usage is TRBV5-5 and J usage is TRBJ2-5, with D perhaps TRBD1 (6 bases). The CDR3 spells CASSFPRGGLQETQYF. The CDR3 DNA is TGTGCCAGCAGTTTCCCCCGTGGGGGCCTCCAAGAGACCCAGTACTTC.